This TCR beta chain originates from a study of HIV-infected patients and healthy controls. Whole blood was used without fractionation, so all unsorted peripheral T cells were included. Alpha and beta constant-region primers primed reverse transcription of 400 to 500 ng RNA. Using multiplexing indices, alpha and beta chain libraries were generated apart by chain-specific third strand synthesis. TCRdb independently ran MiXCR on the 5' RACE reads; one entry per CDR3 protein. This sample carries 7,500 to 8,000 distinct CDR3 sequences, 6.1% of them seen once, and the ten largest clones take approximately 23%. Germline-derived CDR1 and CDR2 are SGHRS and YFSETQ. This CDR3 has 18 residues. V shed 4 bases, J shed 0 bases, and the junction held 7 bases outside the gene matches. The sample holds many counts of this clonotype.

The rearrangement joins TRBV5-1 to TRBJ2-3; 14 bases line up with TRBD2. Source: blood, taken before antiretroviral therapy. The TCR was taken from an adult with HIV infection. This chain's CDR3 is CASSAQGLAGGSTDTQYF. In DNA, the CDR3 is TGCGCCAGCAGCGCTCAAGGACTAGCGGGGGGTAGCACAGATACGCAGTATTTT.